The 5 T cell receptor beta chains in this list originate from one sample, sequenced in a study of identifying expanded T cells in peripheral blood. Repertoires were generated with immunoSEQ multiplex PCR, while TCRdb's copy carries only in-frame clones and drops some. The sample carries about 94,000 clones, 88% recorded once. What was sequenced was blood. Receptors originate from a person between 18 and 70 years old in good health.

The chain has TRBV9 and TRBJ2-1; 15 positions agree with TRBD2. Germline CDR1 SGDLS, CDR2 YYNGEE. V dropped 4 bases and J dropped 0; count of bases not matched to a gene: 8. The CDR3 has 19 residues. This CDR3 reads CASSPRTSGRESSYNEQFF. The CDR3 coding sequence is TGTGCCAGCAGCCCGAGGACTAGCGGGAGGGAGAGCTCCTACAATGAGCAGTTCTTC.

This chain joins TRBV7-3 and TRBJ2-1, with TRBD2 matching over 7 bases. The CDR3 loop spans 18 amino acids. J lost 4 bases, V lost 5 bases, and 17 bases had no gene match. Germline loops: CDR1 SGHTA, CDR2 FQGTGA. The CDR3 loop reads CASSQDPFRDYPYNEQFF. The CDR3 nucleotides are TGTGCCAGCAGCCAAGATCCCTTCCGGGACTACCCATACAATGAGCAGTTCTTC.

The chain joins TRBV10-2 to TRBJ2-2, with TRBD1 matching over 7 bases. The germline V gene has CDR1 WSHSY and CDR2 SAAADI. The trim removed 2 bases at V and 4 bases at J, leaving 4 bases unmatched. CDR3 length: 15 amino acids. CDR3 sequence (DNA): TGCGCCAGCAGTGAGAGCAGGGGGAGCACCGGGGAGCTGTTTTTT. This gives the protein CASSESRGSTGELFF.

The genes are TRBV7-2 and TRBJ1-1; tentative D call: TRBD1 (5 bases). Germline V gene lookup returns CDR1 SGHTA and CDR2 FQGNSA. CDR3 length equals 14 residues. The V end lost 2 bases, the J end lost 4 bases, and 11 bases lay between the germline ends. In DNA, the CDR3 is TGTGCCAGCAGCTTACAGGGAACTGGCACTGAAGCTTTCTTT. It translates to CASSLQGTGTEAFF.

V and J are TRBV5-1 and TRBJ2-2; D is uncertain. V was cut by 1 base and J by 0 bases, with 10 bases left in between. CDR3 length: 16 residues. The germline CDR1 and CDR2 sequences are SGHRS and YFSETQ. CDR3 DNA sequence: TGCGCCAGCAGCTTGCGGTCTGGGCCGAACACCGGGGAGCTGTTTTTT. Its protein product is CASSLRSGPNTGELFF.